The clone carrying this T cell receptor beta chain was detected only a few times. This sample is part of a study of cytomegalovirus exposure and HLA in healthy donors. Trimming took 8 bases from V and 0 from J, leaving 14 bases between them. CDR1 is SNHLY and CDR2 is FYNNEI in the germline V gene. This CDR3 contains 15 residues. PCR used 60 Vbeta primers and 13 Jbeta primers. The protocol was immunoSEQ multiplex PCR, while the TCRdb copy is restricted to in-frame clones and leaves out a portion. The table lists 180,000 or so clones, 70% to 90% of them singletons. The clonotype was recovered from a man between 18 and 35 years old in good health and CMV-seropositive. The J gene is TRBJ1-5, the V gene TRBV2; tentative D call: TRBD1 (6 bases). The sequenced sample was PBMCs. The CDR3 DNA is TGTGCCAGCCGGGGGGCCCAAAGTAGCAATCAGCCCCAGCATTTT. The encoded protein is CASRGAQSSNQPQHF. The full variable domain, rest sourced from reference TRBV2 and TRBJ1-5, is EPEVTQTPSHQVTQMGQEVILRCVPISNHLYFYWYRQILGQKVEFLVSFYNNEISEKSEIFDDQFSVERPDGSNFTLKIRSTKLEDSAMYFCASRGAQSSNQPQHFGDGTRLSIL.